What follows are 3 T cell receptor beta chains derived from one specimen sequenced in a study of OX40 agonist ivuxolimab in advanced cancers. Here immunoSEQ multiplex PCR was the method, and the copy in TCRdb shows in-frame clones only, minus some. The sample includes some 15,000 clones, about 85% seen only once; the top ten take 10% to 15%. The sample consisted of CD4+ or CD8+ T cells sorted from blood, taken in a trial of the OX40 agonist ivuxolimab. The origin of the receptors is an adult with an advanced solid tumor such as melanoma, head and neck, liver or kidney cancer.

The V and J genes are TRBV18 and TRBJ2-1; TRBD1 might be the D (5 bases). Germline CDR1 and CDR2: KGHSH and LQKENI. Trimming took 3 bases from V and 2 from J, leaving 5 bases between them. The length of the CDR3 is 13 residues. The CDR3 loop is CASSPDTYNEQFF. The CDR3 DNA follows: TGTGCCAGCTCACCGGACACCTACAATGAGCAGTTCTTC.

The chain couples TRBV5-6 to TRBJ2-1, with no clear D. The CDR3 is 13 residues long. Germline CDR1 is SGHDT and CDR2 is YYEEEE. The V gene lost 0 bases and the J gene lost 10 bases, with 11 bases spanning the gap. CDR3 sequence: CASSLVEVHEQFF. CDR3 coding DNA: TGTGCCAGCAGCTTGGTCGAGGTGCACGAGCAGTTCTTC. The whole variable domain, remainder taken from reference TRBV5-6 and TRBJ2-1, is DAGVTQSPTHLIKTRGQQVTLRCSPKSGHDTVSWYQQALGQGPQFIFQYYEEEERQRGNFPDRFSGHQFPNYSSELNVNALLLGDSALYLCASSLVEVHEQFFGPGTRLTVL.

DNA of the CDR3: TGTGCCAGCAGTTTAATAGACAGGCCCTACGAGCAGTACTTC. This translates into CASSLIDRPYEQYF. This chain uses TRBV27 with TRBJ2-7, with D possibly being TRBD1 (6 bases). The V end lost 2 bases, the J end lost 2 bases, and 10 bases lay between the germline ends. Germline CDR1 MNHEY, CDR2 SMNVEV (reference sequence). This CDR3 is built from 14 residues.